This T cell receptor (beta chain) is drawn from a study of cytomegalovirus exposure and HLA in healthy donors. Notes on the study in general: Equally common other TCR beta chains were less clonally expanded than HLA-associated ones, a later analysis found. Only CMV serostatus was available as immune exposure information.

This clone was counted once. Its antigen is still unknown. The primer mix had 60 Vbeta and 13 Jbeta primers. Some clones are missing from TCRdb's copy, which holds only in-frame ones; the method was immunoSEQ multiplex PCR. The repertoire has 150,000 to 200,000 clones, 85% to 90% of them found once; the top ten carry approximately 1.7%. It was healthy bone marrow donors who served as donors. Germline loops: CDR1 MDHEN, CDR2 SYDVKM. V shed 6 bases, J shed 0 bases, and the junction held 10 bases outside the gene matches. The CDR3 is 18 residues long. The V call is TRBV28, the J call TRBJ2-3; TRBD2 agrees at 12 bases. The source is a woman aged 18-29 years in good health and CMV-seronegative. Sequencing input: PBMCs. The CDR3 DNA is TGTGCCAGCAGCTCAACTAGCGGGGGGACCTATAGCACAGATACGCAGTATTTT. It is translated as CASSSTSGGTYSTDTQYF.